This record looks at one T cell receptor beta chain sequence and its context. Its antigen is currently not known. This may arise from a read error, as a much more abundant clone is one base away. For the unsorted PBMC libraries, 2 million PBMCs were stored in RNAlater at -80 degrees C until RNA extraction and were used to generate the libraries. Peripheral blood underwent Ficoll-Hypaque density gradient centrifugation to isolate PBMCs, which were then cryopreserved in liquid nitrogen. cDNA synthesis used template-switch 5'RACE with a primer carrying a 10-nucleotide random unique molecular identifier tagging each TCR transcript. Every sequencing run covered 15-18 subjects and yielded more than 160 million TCR-beta sequences. The RNeasy kit was used for extraction of total RNA. The KAPA Real-time Library Amplification kit was used to amplify TCR-beta VDJ regions with primers targeting the TCR constant region and the 5'RACE anchor. A first PCR added sample indexes and Illumina adaptors, and a second PCR then raised library yield. After purification with Ampure beads, the TCR product of roughly 650 bp was size-selected on a 2% E-gel SizeSelection system. Before pooling, library quality was assessed on a Bioanalyzer, concentration was determined with Qubit, and library quantification was performed with the Kapa Library Quantification kit. Libraries were sequenced paired-end 2 x 150 bp on an Illumina HiSeq 2500. To increase sequence diversity, about 25-30% phiX was spiked into each library pool. Per the original workflow: The quality-filtered reads were processed with the UMI-based MiGEC pipeline, whose error correction step removed more than 80% of the raw TCR sequences. VDJ genes were aligned to IMGT germline references, and each clonotype was defined by a unique CDR3 amino acid sequence together with V-J genes. Clonal expansion, Shannon diversity, and CDR3 relatedness (CalcPairwiseDistances, ClusterSamples) were evaluated with VDJtools, and phylogenetic trees were built with CLCbio workbench. Expanded clones were defined as having at least 8 unique UMIs, based on coefficient-of-variation modelling across technical triplicates. Using fastp trimming at Q25 and MiXCR clonotype assembly, TCRdb reanalyzed the public sequencing data and kept in-frame beta chains. One record per CDR3 amino acid sequence lists the most common genes and DNA. TCRdb's processing, not the authors' own work, is the source of the V and J calls. For this sample the table gives about 59,000 distinct CDR3 sequences, of which over 9.5% were detected only once. The ten top clones hold roughly a tenth of the sample.

This sample is part of a study of neurological immune-mediated disorders (dated by TCRdb to between 2018 and 2021). For context, the study as a whole: Using UMI-based sequencing, the study compared peripheral blood TCR-beta repertoires from patients with HTLV-I-associated myelopathy (HAM/TSP), patients with multiple sclerosis, and healthy controls. The 90 to 110 TCR-beta libraries included longitudinal samples, technical triplicates and paired sorted CD4+ and CD8+ T-cell subsets alongside PBMC samples. The cohort included some 70 subjects: some 15 with HAM/TSP, approximately 34 with multiple sclerosis, and about 20 healthy controls.

From its cysteine to its phenylalanine, the CDR3 spans 17 amino acids. The entry retains the CDR3 DNA only, 51 bases that are in frame from base 1. CDR1 SNHLY and CDR2 FYNNEI were looked up in the germline V gene. Trimming removed 0 bases from V and 7 bases from J, leaving 19 bases between the germline ends. Points the paper makes about the study in general: No identical CDR3 amino acid sequences were shared among expanded clones across subjects, suggesting private TCR-beta repertoires in all groups. The highest TCR clonal expansion was observed in HAM/TSP patients, whereas the lowest was observed in MS patients, even when compared with healthy controls.

Sample: PBMCs. The source is a woman aged 55-70 years with HTLV-1-associated myelopathy (HAM/TSP). Recombination joined TRBV2 with TRBJ2-1; the D gene is perhaps TRBD1 or TRBD2, each of them matching over 5 bases. Read as DNA, the sequence is TGTGCCAGCAGTGAAGCATGGAAATCAGGGTGGGGGAATGAGCAGTTCTTC. Translation gives CASSEAWKSGWGNEQFF.